One sample yielded the 5 T cell receptor beta chains listed below, sequenced in a study of response to subunit inactivated influenza vaccine (dated by TCRdb to 2016 to 2018). The library was prepared using RT-PCR. These reads were obtained on an Illumina HiSeq 2500. Clones were called with MiXCR by TCRdb after fastp trimmed the public reads at Q25, and only in-frame beta chains were retained. Rows are combined by CDR3 protein, so each entry shows the most common genes and DNA. The sample table records about 480,000 distinct CDR3 sequences; about 10% of these occur just once. The ten biggest clones cover over 9.5% of the sample. According to the study, the label for this sample's time point signals: approximately 45 days after influenza vaccine administration. The sequencing here drew on PBMCs from blood, taken more than 35 days after vaccination. Every receptor here comes from a man aged 45-60 years who received an inactivated influenza vaccine. Donor details come from another sample of the same person, matched by shared clones.

This clonotype was picked up a small number of times. This rearrangement joins TRBV12-3 or TRBV12-4 to TRBJ2-1; perhaps D is TRBD1 or TRBD2 (5 bases each). The germline V and J ends were trimmed by 7 bases and 8 bases, with 12 bases remaining between them. This CDR3 region has 12 residues. The DNA for the CDR3 is TGTGCCAGCAATTTGGGGGTGCATGAGCAGTTCTTC. Amino acids: CASNLGVHEQFF.

A few counts support this clonotype. The chain carries TRBV7-9 and TRBJ1-2; tentative D call: TRBD1 (5 bases). The CDR3 extends over 13 amino acids. Germline values: CDR1 SEHNR, CDR2 FQNEAQ (reference sequence). The V end was cut by 3 bases, the J end by 5 bases, with 10 bases between. CDR3: CASSFMGLYGYTF. The CDR3 region has the DNA TGTGCCAGCAGCTTCATGGGACTGTATGGCTACACCTTC.

This clonotype was seen a few times. The chain couples TRBV2 to TRBJ2-1, with D unresolved. CDR3 length equals 10 residues. V was clipped by 6 bases and J by 7 bases, with 4 bases between them. The germline CDR1 and CDR2 sequences are SNHLY and FYNNEI. DNA for the CDR3: TGTGCCAGCAGCGATAATGAGCAGTTCTTC. Its translation is CASSDNEQFF.

The table lists this clonotype with many counts. V gene TRBV6-1 combines with J gene TRBJ2-2, with a tentative D call TRBD1 (6 bases). The CDR3 sequence is 14 residues long. CDR1 is MNHNS and CDR2 is SASEGT in the germline V gene. The germline V and J ends were trimmed by 7 bases and 2 bases, with 11 bases remaining between them. CDR3 amino acids: CASIPTGNTGELFF. The DNA of the CDR3 is TGTGCCAGCATCCCGACAGGCAACACCGGGGAGCTGTTTTTT.

A few counts support this clonotype. The chain recombines TRBV7-2 with TRBJ1-2; D is undetermined. Germline V CDR1 and CDR2: SGHTA, FQGNSA. The CDR3 extends over 14 amino acids. V lost 5 bases and J lost 5, with 15 bases in between. As DNA, the CDR3 is TGTGCCAGCAGCCCCGTGGGAGGTTCGTATGGCTACACCTTC. Amino acids: CASSPVGGSYGYTF. The full variable domain, completed using reference TRBV7-2 and TRBJ1-2, is GAGVSQSPSNKVTEKGKDVELRCDPISGHTALYWYRQSLGQGLEFLIYFQGNSAPDKSGLPSDRFSAERTGGSVSTLTIQRTQQEDSAVYLCASSPVGGSYGYTFGSGTRLTVV.